What follows are 25 T cell receptor beta chains derived from one specimen sequenced in a study. Each CDR3 protein gets one entry after TCRdb re-called the RT-PCR reads with MiXCR. This repertoire shows more than 550,000 distinct CDR3 sequences, around 14% found once; its top ten account for roughly 3.6%. The sequenced material came from memory CD4+ T cells from blood. The receptors stem from a female donor in good health, serving as a healthy control.

There are many counts of this clonotype. V gene TRBV5-1 combines with J gene TRBJ2-3; 8 nucleotides agree with TRBD1. V shed 3 bases and J 5 bases; nucleotides not matched to a gene: 14. Germline-derived CDR1 and CDR2 are SGHRS and YFSETQ. The CDR3 runs to 17 residues. The CDR3 DNA reads TGCGCCAGCAGCTGGCCCCTGACAGGGGACGGTGGAGATACGCAGTATTTT. This translates into CASSWPLTGDGGDTQYF.

V usage is TRBV2 and J usage is TRBJ2-1; 9 bases agree with TRBD1. J was trimmed by 9 bases and V by 7 bases; bases with no gene match: 7. This CDR3 region has 13 residues. The germline CDR1 and CDR2 sequences are SNHLY and FYNNEI. The CDR3 DNA reads TGTGCCAGCAAGGGACAGGGAGAGAGTGAGCAGTTCTTC. Translating gives CASKGQGESEQFF. Full variable domain (missing parts from reference TRBV2 and TRBJ2-1): EPEVTQTPSHQVTQMGQEVILRCVPISNHLYFYWYRQILGQKVEFLVSFYNNEISEKSEIFDDQFSVERPDGSNFTLKIRSTKLEDSAMYFCASKGQGESEQFFGPGTRLTVL.

CDR3: CASTSRALAGVHEQFF. In DNA, the CDR3 is TGTGCCAGCACCTCGAGGGCCCTAGCGGGAGTCCATGAGCAGTTCTTC. The V call is TRBV6-6, the J call TRBJ2-1; 10 bases align to TRBD2. This CDR3 region has 16 residues. Germline V gene data show CDR1 as MNHNY and CDR2 as SVGAGI (reference sequence). V was clipped by 7 bases and J by 8 bases; unmatched bases: 14.

This clonotype has a handful of counts. The J gene is TRBJ2-2, the V gene TRBV7-3; TRBD1 aligns across 9 bases. Losses at the gene ends were 0 bases for V and 4 bases for J; bases not matched to a gene: 9. Germline CDR1 SGHTA, CDR2 FQGTGA. The CDR3 contains 18 residues. The CDR3 reads CASSLTSLGQGGTGELFF. CDR3 DNA: TGTGCCAGCAGCTTAACTTCTTTGGGACAGGGAGGCACCGGGGAGCTGTTTTTT.

V gene TRBV6-2 or TRBV6-3 combines with J gene TRBJ2-2, with 8 bases lining up with TRBD2. This CDR3 region has 21 residues. Germline assignment: CDR1 MNHEY and CDR2 SVGEGT. V lost 6 bases and J lost 3; bases outside the gene matches: 24. CDR3 region: CASSPTWGKRDRGGDTGELFF. CDR3 nucleotide sequence: TGTGCCAGCAGCCCCACCTGGGGGAAGCGGGACCGGGGGGGAGACACCGGGGAGCTGTTTTTT.

This clonotype was counted between two and nine times. V usage is TRBV20-1 and J usage is TRBJ2-5; 7 nucleotides align to TRBD2. Germline V gives CDR1 DFQATT, CDR2 SNEGSKA (reference sequence). The trim removed 0 bases at V and 5 bases at J, leaving 3 bases unmatched. The CDR3 covers 13 residues. CDR3 amino acids: CSARETSRETQYF. CDR3 in DNA: TGCAGTGCTAGAGAGACTAGCAGGGAGACCCAGTACTTC.

J is TRBJ2-7 and V is TRBV7-3, with 12 bases lining up with TRBD2. Trimming removed 2 bases from V and 7 bases from J; junction bases left unmatched: 6. Germline V gene lookup returns CDR1 SGHTA and CDR2 FQGTGA. This CDR3 spans 15 amino acids. The CDR3 spells CASSLGLAGSTEQYF. CDR3 nucleotides: TGTGCCAGCAGCTTAGGACTAGCGGGATCAACGGAGCAGTACTTC.

The genes are TRBV7-2 and TRBJ2-1, with 11 positions matching TRBD2. Trimming at V came to 6 bases and at J to 7 bases, leaving 11 bases not matched to a gene. Germline V gives CDR1 SGHTA, CDR2 FQGNSA. The CDR3 contains 16 residues. The CDR3: CASSYLAGLAANEQFF. CDR3 bases: TGTGCCAGCAGTTACCTAGCGGGACTAGCGGCAAATGAGCAGTTCTTC.

V usage is TRBV28 and J usage is TRBJ2-7; unclear D gene. The CDR3 sequence is 12 residues long. V dropped 5 bases and J dropped 4 bases, with 9 bases sitting between them. Germline CDR1 and CDR2: MDHEN and SYDVKM. The CDR3 loop is CASSPPLYEQYF. In DNA form, the CDR3 reads TGTGCCAGCAGTCCCCCACTATACGAGCAGTACTTC.

The CDR3 DNA reads as TGCAGTGCTAGCGGGGCGTTCGAGCAGTACTTC. This gives the protein CSASGAFEQYF. The rearrangement joins TRBV20-1 to TRBJ2-7; D assignment may be TRBD1 or TRBD2 (5 bases each). This CDR3 region has 11 residues. V lost 3 bases and J 6 bases, leaving 9 bases between the germline ends. Germline loops: CDR1 DFQATT, CDR2 SNEGSKA (reference sequence).

This clonotype appeared many times. The V gene is TRBV5-1, the J gene TRBJ2-5; either TRBD1 or TRBD2 may supply D (5 bases each). Trimming left V 4 bases short and J 1 base short, with 11 bases between. The CDR3 consists of 14 residues. The germline V gene encodes CDR1 SGHRS and CDR2 YFSETQ. The DNA for the CDR3 is TGCGCCAGCAGCGGGGGTGGCTTCCAAGAGACCCAGTACTTC. Protein sequence: CASSGGGFQETQYF.

This chain connects TRBV28 to TRBJ2-7; D could derive from TRBD1 or TRBD2 (6 bases each). V lost 5 bases and J 3 bases, leaving 14 bases between the germline ends. This CDR3 is built from 14 residues. CDR1 MDHEN and CDR2 SYDVKM come from the germline V gene. CDR3 sequence (DNA): TGTGCCAGCAGTAGGGGGGTCCCTGTCTACGAGCAGTACTTC. Protein sequence: CASSRGVPVYEQYF.

This clonotype has ten or more counts. This sequence joins TRBV27 and TRBJ2-2; 10 nucleotides line up with TRBD2. CDR1 is MNHEY, CDR2 SMNVEV, per germline (reference sequence). Trimming cost V 9 bases and J 2 bases; bases outside gene matches: 12. The CDR3 spans 17 residues. In DNA form, the CDR3 reads TGTGCCAGTAAAATAACTAGCGGGATTGGTAACACCGGGGAGCTGTTTTTT. It translates to CASKITSGIGNTGELFF.

The chain combines TRBV7-8 with TRBJ1-5; D is unclear. The CDR3 is made up of 13 amino acids. The germline CDR1 and CDR2 sequences are SGHVS and FQNEAQ. Trimming removed 1 base from V and 11 bases from J, with 12 bases in between. The CDR3 sequence is CASSLGAMSSQHF. The CDR3 DNA follows: TGTGCCAGCAGCTTAGGAGCGATGAGTTCCCAGCATTTT.

This clonotype was observed a handful of times. This chain links TRBV15 with TRBJ2-6; D not resolved. This CDR3 contains 16 residues. Trimming removed 0 bases from V and 0 bases from J, with 6 bases in between. Germline-derived CDR1 and CDR2 are LNHNV and YYDKDF (reference sequence). The CDR3 coding sequence is TGTGCCACCAGCAGAGATCGCCGCTCTGGGGCCAACGTCCTGACTTTC. Translation gives CATSRDRRSGANVLTF.

V and J are TRBV15 and TRBJ2-1; the match to TRBD1 covers 8 bases. This CDR3 spans 13 amino acids. In germline, CDR1 is LNHNV, CDR2 YYDKDF (reference sequence). J gave up 9 bases and V 1 base, and 2 bases lay outside the gene matches. In nucleotides, the CDR3 is TGTGCCACCAGCAGAGGTGACAGGGGTGAGCAGTTCTTC. Translated, it gives CATSRGDRGEQFF.

This clonotype has only a few counts. This chain connects TRBV11-2 to TRBJ1-3, with TRBD1 identical over 7 bases. With 5 bases clipped from V and 0 bases from J, the junction kept 10 bases outside the gene matches. Germline V gene data show CDR1 as SGHAT and CDR2 as FQNNGV. This CDR3 spans 17 amino acids. CDR3 residues: CASSHYRGPSSGNTIYF. CDR3 DNA sequence: TGTGCCAGCAGCCACTACAGGGGCCCCAGCTCTGGAAACACCATATATTTT.

This clonotype was counted between two and nine times. This sequence joins TRBV5-1 and TRBJ2-2, with 13 bases that match TRBD2. V shed 4 bases, J shed 4 bases, and the junction held 4 bases outside the gene matches. The germline V gene has CDR1 SGHRS and CDR2 YFSETQ. The CDR3 runs 16 residues. The CDR3 loop reads CASSEGLAGSTGELFF. CDR3 sequence (DNA): TGCGCCAGCAGCGAGGGACTAGCGGGGTCCACCGGGGAGCTGTTTTTT.

This chain joins TRBV12-3 or TRBV12-4 and TRBJ1-1; D unclear. This CDR3 is 13 amino acids long. V was pared by 6 bases and J by 6 bases, with 14 bases between. The CDR3 protein is CASRPLAEAEAFF. CDR3 in DNA: TGTGCCAGCAGACCTCTTGCCGAGGCTGAAGCTTTCTTT.

The gene calls are TRBV7-9 and TRBJ2-1; 9 nucleotides align to TRBD1. CDR3 length: 15 amino acids. Germline trimming cut 5 bases from V and 3 bases from J; bases unmatched to any gene: 5. CDR1 and CDR2 (germline): SEHNR, FQNEAQ (reference sequence). The CDR3 is CASSRDRVYYNEQFF. The CDR3 region has the DNA TGTGCCAGCAGCAGGGACAGGGTATACTACAATGAGCAGTTCTTC.

This clonotype was observed a few times. The chain combines TRBV20-1 with TRBJ2-7; D is perhaps TRBD2 (6 bases). Deletions cut 1 base from V and 6 bases from J, with 19 bases between. CDR3 length: 15 residues. The germline CDR1 and CDR2 sequences are DFQATT and SNEGSKA (reference sequence). The CDR3 DNA sequence: TGCAGTGCTAGAGGTTTGATAGCGGAGGTACCCGAGCAGTACTTC. Protein sequence: CSARGLIAEVPEQYF.

The chain uses TRBV12-5 and TRBJ1-2; D remains ambiguous. The ends were cut back, 1 base at V and 3 bases at J, with 6 bases in the middle. Germline assignment: CDR1 LGHNT and CDR2 FRNRAP. This CDR3 is 13 amino acids long. For the CDR3, the DNA is TGTGCTAGTGGTTTGGACAGCTACTATGGCTACACCTTC. Protein product: CASGLDSYYGYTF.

On this clonotype: A read error may account for a junction end that differs from germline. The gene calls are TRBV28 and TRBJ2-7, with a tentative D call TRBD1 (7 bases). The CDR3 spans 15 residues. Germline assignment: CDR1 MDHEN and CDR2 SYDVKM. As DNA, the CDR3 is TGTGCCAGCAGTTTACGTTCAGGGGGGCGAAGGGAGCAGTATTTC. It yields the protein CASSLRSGGRREQYF.

This clonotype was counted ten times or more. The CDR3 region is CASSYTPGVPTEAFF. CDR3 DNA: TGTGCCAGCAGTTACACCCCAGGGGTCCCCACTGAAGCTTTCTTT. The rearrangement joins TRBV6-5 to TRBJ1-1; TRBD1 is a possible D gene (6 bases). Germline CDR1 is MNHEY and CDR2 is SVGAGI. V lost 2 bases and J lost 4, with 14 bases in between. The CDR3 runs to 15 residues.

The sample holds a few counts of this clonotype. The rearrangement links TRBV10-2 to TRBJ1-5; D gene unclear. V shed 5 bases and J shed 0 bases, with 11 bases lying between them. CDR1 is WSHSY, CDR2 SAAADI, per germline. The CDR3 totals 15 residues. CDR3 residues: CASSQQYNSNQPQHF. The CDR3 DNA reads as TGCGCCAGCAGTCAACAGTACAATAGCAATCAGCCCCAGCATTTT.